This T cell receptor (beta chain) comes out of a study of T cells after yellow fever vaccination. From the 5' RACE reads, TCRdb called clonotypes with MiXCR, one entry per CDR3 protein. The data show 350,000 to 550,000 distinct CDR3 sequences, with 18% seen just once and around 17% held by the top ten. Germline CDR1 reads MNHEY; CDR2 reads SVGAGI. Between the trimmed V and J ends, which lost 5 bases and 12 bases, there was a span of 19 bases. The CDR3 contains 13 residues. The sequencing here drew on PBMCs, taken before the yellow fever booster vaccination. The sequence was obtained from a man aged 18 to 30 who received the YFV17D yellow fever vaccine. The rearrangement joins TRBV6-5 to TRBJ1-1, with D possibly being TRBD1 (5 bases). The CDR3 DNA reads as TGTGCCAGCAGTCCCGGGGGGGGTTTTTCGCCTTTCTTT. Translation: CASSPGGGFSPFF.